This TCR beta chain appears in the sequencing data of a study of blood T cell repertoires in COVID-19. Concerning this clone itself: The same CDR3 can be traced to other DNA sequences in this sample.

Measured with immunoSEQ multiplex PCR; TCRdb has only the in-frame clones, and not every one. The profile shows 260,000 or so clones, roughly 88% of them singletons. The CDR3 is 15 residues long. V was trimmed by 1 base and J by 2 bases, leaving 9 bases between them. CDR1 MGHRA and CDR2 YSYEKL come from the germline V gene. Sequenced input: PBMCs or T cells enriched from blood (not recorded which). The chain has TRBV4-1 and TRBJ1-5, with unresolved D. The clonotype comes from a middle-aged woman with acute COVID-19. This chain's CDR3 is CASSQVVQGNQPQHF. For the CDR3, the DNA is TGCGCCAGCAGCCAAGTCGTCCAGGGCAATCAGCCCCAGCATTTT.